This passage covers 23 T cell receptor beta chains from one sample sequenced in a study of cytotoxic CD8 clonotypes in ibrutinib-treated CLL. The repertoire was sequenced with immunoSEQ multiplex PCR; TCRdb's copy has only in-frame clones and lacks some. The repertoire holds over 120,000 clones, with about 80% as singletons. Sequenced here: PBMCs, sampled after 12 months of ibrutinib treatment. These receptors all come from a human donor with chronic lymphocytic leukemia.

Concerning this clone itself: At one end the junction does not follow the germline gene, possibly because of a read error. The rearrangement links TRBV30 to TRBJ2-7; 8 bases align to TRBD2. This CDR3 comprises 12 residues. The germline CDR1 and CDR2 sequences are GTSNPN and SVGIG (reference sequence). DNA for the CDR3: TGTGCCTGGAGTCCCGGGGGGGACCGAGGACACTTC. Its translation: CAWSPGGDRGHF.

V and J are TRBV7-8 and TRBJ1-1; 9 bases agree with TRBD1. This CDR3 region has 14 residues. Germline-derived CDR1 and CDR2 are SGHVS and FQNEAQ. V was clipped by 6 bases and J by 4 bases; unmatched bases: 6. The CDR3 reads CASSQDRGGTEAFF. CDR3 coding DNA: TGTGCCAGCAGTCAGGACAGGGGTGGCACTGAAGCTTTCTTT.

This chain joins TRBV30 and TRBJ1-4, with D possibly being TRBD1 (5 bases). Germline V gene sequence: CDR1 GTSNPN, CDR2 SVGIG (reference sequence). Between the trimmed V and J ends, which lost 2 bases and 7 bases, there was a span of 20 bases. The CDR3 spans 16 residues. In nucleotides, the CDR3 is TGTGCCTGGAGTCAAACGGGGGGGGTGTTTGGTGAAAAACTGTTTTTT. It codes for CAWSQTGGVFGEKLFF.

The chain recombines TRBV6-5 with TRBJ1-1; D gene unclear. CDR1 MNHEY and CDR2 SVGAGI come from the germline V gene. Trimming took 4 bases from V and 3 from J, leaving 9 bases between them. CDR3 length equals 13 residues. The CDR3 DNA is TGTGCCAGCAGTTTTCGCACGGACACTGAAGCTTTCTTT. It yields the protein CASSFRTDTEAFF.

The chain is built from TRBV28 and TRBJ1-2; D ambiguous. Germline CDR1 reads MDHEN; CDR2 reads SYDVKM. The ends were cut back, 3 bases at V and 2 bases at J, with 7 bases in the middle. The CDR3 runs to 13 residues. DNA of the CDR3: TGTGCCAGCAGTTTTTTTGGAAACTATGGCTACACCTTC. It codes for CASSFFGNYGYTF.

The chain employs TRBV7-9 and TRBJ2-3; D uncertain. Trimming shortened V by 4 bases and J by 6 bases, and 8 bases separated the two germline ends. The CDR3 sequence is 12 residues long. Germline CDR1 is SEHNR and CDR2 is FQNEAQ (reference sequence). In nucleotides, the CDR3 is TGTGCCAGCAGCTCCTCTGGGGATACGCAGTATTTT. As protein: CASSSSGDTQYF.

V and J are TRBV6-4 and TRBJ2-2; D is ambiguous. The ends were cut back, 3 bases at V and 1 base at J, with 12 bases in the middle. The CDR3 is made up of 16 amino acids. CDR1 is MRHNA and CDR2 is SNTAGT in the germline V gene. DNA of the CDR3: TGTGCCAGCAGTGAATTGTTCGTTGGGAACACCGGGGAGCTGTTTTTT. It encodes CASSELFVGNTGELFF.

J is TRBJ2-7 and V is TRBV7-2; either TRBD1 or TRBD2 may supply D (5 bases each). The CDR3 sequence is 15 residues long. Trimming left V 7 bases short and J 0 bases short, with 16 bases between. Looked up from germline, CDR1 is SGHTA and CDR2 is FQGNSA. CDR3 sequence (DNA): TGTGCCAGCAACCTGAGGGGAACACCCTCCTACGAGCAGTACTTC. This sequence encodes CASNLRGTPSYEQYF.

The chain employs TRBV18 and TRBJ1-1; a weak D match, TRBD1 (5 bases). In germline, CDR1 is KGHSH, CDR2 LQKENI. The CDR3 length is 17 residues. Deletions cut 0 bases from V and 4 bases from J, with 18 bases between. The CDR3 nucleotides read TGTGCCAGCTCACCACCGTCTTCGGGTCAGAGGGGCACTGAAGCTTTCTTT. Encoded protein: CASSPPSSGQRGTEAFF.

This clone was counted a single time. This chain connects TRBV15 to TRBJ1-4, with unresolved D. V was clipped by 1 base and J by 0 bases, with 9 bases between them. Germline CDR1 LNHNV, CDR2 YYDKDF (reference sequence). The CDR3 has 16 residues. This chain's CDR3 is CATSRGGHATNEKLFF. CDR3 coding DNA: TGTGCCACCAGCAGAGGTGGTCACGCAACTAATGAAAAACTGTTTTTT.

This chain joins TRBV7-9 and TRBJ2-7, with TRBD1 matching 7 bases. Germline V CDR1 and CDR2: SEHNR, FQNEAQ (reference sequence). V dropped 2 bases and J dropped 2; count of bases not matched to a gene: 12. The CDR3 runs to 17 residues. CDR3 residues: CASSLYPKQGNTYEQYF. For the CDR3, the DNA is TGTGCCAGCAGCTTATACCCTAAACAGGGGAATACCTACGAGCAGTACTTC.

This clone has a handful of counts. The rearrangement joins TRBV7-2 to TRBJ1-2; 7 bases are shared with TRBD1. CDR1 and CDR2 from the germline V gene are SGHTA and FQGNSA. Trimming took 4 bases from V and 5 from J; bases not matched to a gene: 10. This CDR3 spans 15 amino acids. Here the CDR3 DNA reads TGTGCCAGCAGCTCTCGACAGGGAAGAGGGTATGGCTACACCTTC. Its translation is CASSSRQGRGYGYTF.

The chain has TRBV11-3 and TRBJ2-5; 7 bases match TRBD1. The germline V gene encodes CDR1 SGHNT and CDR2 YENEEA. The CDR3 runs to 15 residues. V lost 1 base, J lost 3 bases, and 5 bases stayed unmatched. The CDR3: CASSLGAGGEETQYF. The DNA for the CDR3 is TGTGCCAGCAGCTTAGGTGCAGGGGGTGAAGAGACCCAGTACTTC.

J is TRBJ2-1 and V is TRBV5-6, with D unclear. V shed 3 bases and J shed 4 bases, with 8 bases lying between them. Germline V lookup: CDR1 SGHDT, CDR2 YYEEEE. This CDR3 spans 13 amino acids. This chain's CDR3 is CASSSVGYNEQFF. DNA of the CDR3: TGTGCCAGCAGCTCTGTTGGTTACAATGAGCAGTTCTTC.

The V call is TRBV29-1, the J call TRBJ2-2, with a possible D match to TRBD2 (6 bases). CDR3 length equals 13 residues. Per germline, CDR1 SQVTM and CDR2 ANQGSEA. V was pared by 1 base and J by 7 bases, with 10 bases between. The CDR3 DNA follows: TGCAGCGTTGAAGGATCGGGACTCGGGGAGCTGTTTTTT. It yields the protein CSVEGSGLGELFF.

This clone was seen a few times. The chain couples TRBV9 to TRBJ2-7; 7 bases are a match to TRBD1. CDR3 length: 16 amino acids. V shed 0 bases, J shed 2 bases, and the junction held 8 bases outside the gene matches. In germline, CDR1 is SGDLS, CDR2 YYNGEE. The CDR3 bases are TGTGCCAGCAGCGTAGGTTCGCAGGGGGTTGCCTACGAGCAGTACTTC. Translation: CASSVGSQGVAYEQYF.

The rearrangement joins TRBV2 to TRBJ2-3, with D perhaps given as TRBD1 or TRBD2 (5 bases each). CDR1 and CDR2 (germline): SNHLY, FYNNEI. V lost 4 bases to trimming and J lost 0 bases, with 5 bases between them. The length of the CDR3 is 13 residues. This CDR3 reads CASSGDSTDTQYF. Written as DNA, the CDR3 is TGTGCCAGCAGTGGGGACAGCACAGATACGCAGTATTTT.

V and J are TRBV30 and TRBJ2-7, with 9 bases lining up with TRBD1. The CDR3 spans 13 residues. J was trimmed by 6 bases and V by 7 bases; bases with no gene match: 10. The germline V gene has CDR1 GTSNPN and CDR2 SVGIG (reference sequence). The CDR3 DNA reads as TGTGCCTCTGCAATACAGGGGGCCGGCGAGCAGTACTTC. Its protein is CASAIQGAGEQYF.

The count of this clone is one. V and J are TRBV5-6 and TRBJ2-1; 12 bases are shared with TRBD2. The CDR3 runs to 18 residues. Germline trimming cut 2 bases from V and 9 bases from J; bases unmatched to any gene: 15. Looked up from germline, CDR1 is SGHDT and CDR2 is YYEEEE. DNA for the CDR3: TGTGCCAGCAGCTTTGGGCCGACCCGACTAGCGGGAGTACGTGAGCAGTTCTTC. Translating it yields CASSFGPTRLAGVREQFF.

V is TRBV4-3 and J is TRBJ2-3, with no clear D. V was cut by 1 base and J by 0 bases, with 8 bases left in between. The CDR3 totals 15 residues. The germline V gene encodes CDR1 LGHNA and CDR2 YSLEER. CDR3: CASSQAFHSTDTQYF. Here the CDR3 DNA reads TGCGCCAGCAGCCAAGCCTTTCATAGCACAGATACGCAGTATTTT.

The table lists this clone with a count of one. The chain uses TRBV7-2 and TRBJ2-1, with 7 bases that match TRBD2. The CDR3 extends over 17 amino acids. Germline assignment: CDR1 SGHTA and CDR2 FQGNSA. Trimming at V came to 7 bases and at J to 6 bases, leaving 18 bases not matched to a gene. The CDR3 sequence: CASTTYNGGSGSNEQFF. The CDR3 DNA reads TGTGCCAGCACGACCTATAATGGGGGTAGCGGGTCCAATGAGCAGTTCTTC.

The rearrangement links TRBV15 to TRBJ2-3; 14 bases line up with TRBD2. The length of the CDR3 is 18 residues. Germline CDR1 is LNHNV and CDR2 is YYDKDF (reference sequence). Trimming cost V 1 base and J 4 bases; bases outside gene matches: 7. For the CDR3, the DNA is TGTGCCACCAGCAGAGTGACTAGCGGGAGGGCCGTCGCAGATACGCAGTATTTT. It encodes CATSRVTSGRAVADTQYF.

The chain is built from TRBV4-2 and TRBJ1-3; D gene unclear. V was pared by 5 bases and J by 0 bases, with 5 bases between. The CDR3 is 13 residues long. Germline V gives CDR1 LGHNA, CDR2 YNFKEQ. Here the CDR3 reads CASSAGSGNTIYF. CDR3 DNA: TGTGCCAGCAGCGCGGGCTCTGGAAACACCATATATTTT.